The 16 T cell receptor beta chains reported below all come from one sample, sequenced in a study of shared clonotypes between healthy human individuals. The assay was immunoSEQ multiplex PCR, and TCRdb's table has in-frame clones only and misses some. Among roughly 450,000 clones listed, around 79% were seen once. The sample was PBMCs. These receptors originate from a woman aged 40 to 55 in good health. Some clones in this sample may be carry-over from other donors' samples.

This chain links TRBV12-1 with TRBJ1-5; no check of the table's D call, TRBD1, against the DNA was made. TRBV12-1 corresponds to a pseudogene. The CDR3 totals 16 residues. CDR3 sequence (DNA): TGTGCCAGCAGCTCCTCCGGGACAGGGTTGCATCAGCCCCAGCATTTT. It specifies CASSSSGTGLHQPQHF.

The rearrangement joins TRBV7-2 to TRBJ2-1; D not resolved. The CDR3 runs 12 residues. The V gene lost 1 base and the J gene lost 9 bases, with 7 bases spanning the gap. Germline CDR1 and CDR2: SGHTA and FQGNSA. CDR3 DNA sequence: TGTGCCAGCAGCTTAGTCAGCGTTGAGCAGTTCTTC. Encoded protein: CASSLVSVEQFF.

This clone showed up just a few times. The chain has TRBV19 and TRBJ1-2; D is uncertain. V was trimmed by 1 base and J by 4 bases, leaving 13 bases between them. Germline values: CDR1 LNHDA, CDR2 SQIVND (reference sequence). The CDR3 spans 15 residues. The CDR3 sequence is CASSIGAGNTYGYTF. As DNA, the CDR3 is TGTGCCAGTAGTATAGGAGCAGGAAATACCTATGGCTACACCTTC.

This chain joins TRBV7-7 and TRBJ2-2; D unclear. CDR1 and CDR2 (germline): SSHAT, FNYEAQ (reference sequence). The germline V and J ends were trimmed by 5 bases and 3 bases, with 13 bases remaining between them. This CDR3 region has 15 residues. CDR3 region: CASSPSLEDTGELFF. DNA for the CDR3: TGTGCCAGCAGCCCTTCCCTTGAGGACACCGGGGAGCTGTTTTTT.

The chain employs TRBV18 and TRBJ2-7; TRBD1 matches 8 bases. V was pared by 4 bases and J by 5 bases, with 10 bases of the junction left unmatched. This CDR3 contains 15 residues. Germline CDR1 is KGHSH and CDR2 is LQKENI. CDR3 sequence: CASSLTGGTGNEQYF. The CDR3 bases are TGTGCCAGCTCACTTACAGGGGGAACGGGAAACGAGCAGTACTTC. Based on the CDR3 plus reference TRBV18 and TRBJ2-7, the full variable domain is NAGVMQNPRHLVRRRGQEARLRCSPMKGHSHVYWYRQLPEEGLKFMVYLQKENIIDESGMPKERFSAEFPKEGPSILRIQQVVRGDSAAYFCASSLTGGTGNEQYFGPGTRLTVT.

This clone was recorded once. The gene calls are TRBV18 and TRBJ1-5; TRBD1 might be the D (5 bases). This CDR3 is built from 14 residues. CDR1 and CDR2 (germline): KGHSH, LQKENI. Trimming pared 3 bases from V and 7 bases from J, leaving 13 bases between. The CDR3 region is CASSPGGVGQPQHF. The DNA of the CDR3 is TGTGCCAGCTCACCTGGGGGTGTAGGCCAGCCCCAGCATTTT.

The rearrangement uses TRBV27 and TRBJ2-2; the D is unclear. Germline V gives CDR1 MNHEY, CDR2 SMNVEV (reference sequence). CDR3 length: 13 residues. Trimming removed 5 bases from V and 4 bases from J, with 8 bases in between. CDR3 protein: CASSPRSTGELFF. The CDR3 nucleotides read TGTGCCAGCAGTCCCCGGAGCACCGGGGAGCTGTTTTTT.

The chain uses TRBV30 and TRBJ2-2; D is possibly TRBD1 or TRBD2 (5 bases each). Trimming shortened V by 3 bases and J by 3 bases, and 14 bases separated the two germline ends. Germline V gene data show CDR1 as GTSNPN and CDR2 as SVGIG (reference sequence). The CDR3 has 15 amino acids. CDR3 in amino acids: CAWRSAGTDTGELFF. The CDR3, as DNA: TGTGCCTGGAGGAGTGCAGGGACGGACACCGGGGAGCTGTTTTTT.

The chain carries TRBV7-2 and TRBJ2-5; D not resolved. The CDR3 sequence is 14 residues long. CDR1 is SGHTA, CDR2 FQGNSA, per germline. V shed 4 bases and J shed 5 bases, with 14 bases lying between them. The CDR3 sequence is CASSSRPMEETQYF. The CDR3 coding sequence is TGTGCCAGCAGCTCCAGGCCCATGGAGGAGACCCAGTACTTC.

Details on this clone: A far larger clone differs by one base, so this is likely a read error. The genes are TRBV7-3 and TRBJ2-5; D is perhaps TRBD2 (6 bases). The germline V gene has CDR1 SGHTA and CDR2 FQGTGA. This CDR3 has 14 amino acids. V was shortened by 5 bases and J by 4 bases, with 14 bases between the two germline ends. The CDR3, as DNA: TGTGCCAGCAGCCCAGTAGCGGAAGTAGAGACCCAGTACTTC. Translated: CASSPVAEVETQYF.

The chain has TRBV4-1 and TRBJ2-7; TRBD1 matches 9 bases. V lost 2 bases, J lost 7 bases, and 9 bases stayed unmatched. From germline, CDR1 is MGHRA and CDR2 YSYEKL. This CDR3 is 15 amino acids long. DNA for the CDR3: TGCGCCAGCAGCCAAATTGGGACAGGGAGGAGGGAGCAGTACTTC. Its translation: CASSQIGTGRREQYF.

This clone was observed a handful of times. DNA of the CDR3: TGTGCCAGCAGCCAAGGGACTAGCGGTAATCCTAGCACAGATACGCAGTATTTT. Encoded protein: CASSQGTSGNPSTDTQYF. The V and J genes are TRBV4-2 and TRBJ2-3; TRBD2 aligns across 10 bases. This CDR3 region has 18 residues. V gave up 1 base and J gave up 0 bases; unmatched junction bases: 7. The germline V gene encodes CDR1 LGHNA and CDR2 YNFKEQ.

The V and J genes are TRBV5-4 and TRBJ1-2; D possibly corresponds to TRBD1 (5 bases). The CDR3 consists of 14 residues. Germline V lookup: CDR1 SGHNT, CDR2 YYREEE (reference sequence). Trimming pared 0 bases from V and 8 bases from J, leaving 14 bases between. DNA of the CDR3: TGTGCCAGCAGCTTGGGACAGATGAAGGGCGGCTACACCTTC. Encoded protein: CASSLGQMKGGYTF.

The DNA of the CDR3 is TGTGCCAGCTCACCACGAAGCGGGGAGCCCGGGGAGCTGTTTTTT. Protein product: CASSPRSGEPGELFF. The J gene is TRBJ2-2, the V gene TRBV18, with 7 bases matching TRBD2. V was clipped by 1 base and J by 6 bases; unmatched bases: 5. CDR3 length: 15 residues. The germline V gene encodes CDR1 KGHSH and CDR2 LQKENI.

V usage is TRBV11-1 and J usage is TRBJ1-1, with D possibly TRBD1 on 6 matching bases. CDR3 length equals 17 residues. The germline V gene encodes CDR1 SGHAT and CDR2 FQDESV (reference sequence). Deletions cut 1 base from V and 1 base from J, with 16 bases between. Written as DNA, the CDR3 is TGTGCCAGCAGCTTAGTCTCGGGGGACACAACGAACACTGAAGCTTTCTTT. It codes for CASSLVSGDTTNTEAFF.

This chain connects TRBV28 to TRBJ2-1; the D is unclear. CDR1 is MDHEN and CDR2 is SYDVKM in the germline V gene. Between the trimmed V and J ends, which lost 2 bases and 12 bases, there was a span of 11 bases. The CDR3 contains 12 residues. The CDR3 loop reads CASSLNSRRQFF. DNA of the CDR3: TGTGCCAGCAGTTTAAACTCCCGGCGGCAGTTCTTC.